This T cell receptor (beta chain) came from a study of CD8 T cells in Susac syndrome. With random hexamers, reverse transcription was performed on about 0.5 to 1 ug of RNA. TCRdb itself ran the immunoSEQ multiplex PCR reads through MiXCR, one entry per CDR3 protein. Seen here are some 99,000 distinct CDR3 sequences, roughly 95% observed once, and the top ten hold more than 0.08%. The TCR was taken from a human donor in good health. The sequenced sample consisted of CD4+ T cells from PBMCs.

The CDR3 loop reads CSVLGGLTLYNEQFF. CDR3 nucleotides: TGCAGCGTTTTGGGTGGCCTGACCCTTTACAATGAGCAGTTCTTC. The genes are TRBV29-1 and TRBJ2-1; D is unresolved. This CDR3 has 15 amino acids. V lost 5 bases, J lost 4 bases, and 18 bases lay in between. CDR1 SQVTM and CDR2 ANQGSEA come from the germline V gene.